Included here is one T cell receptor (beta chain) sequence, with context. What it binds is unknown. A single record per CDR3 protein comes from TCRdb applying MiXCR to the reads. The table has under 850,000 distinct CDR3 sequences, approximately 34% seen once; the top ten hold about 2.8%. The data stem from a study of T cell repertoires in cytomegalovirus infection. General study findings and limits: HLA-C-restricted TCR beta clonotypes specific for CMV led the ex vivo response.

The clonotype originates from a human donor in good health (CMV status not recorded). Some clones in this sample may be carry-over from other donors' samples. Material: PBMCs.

The CDR3, as DNA: TGTGCCATCAGTGACCCCAGCAGGGAGTCACCCCTCCACTTT. Encoded protein: CAISDPSRESPLHF. The chain combines TRBV10-3 with TRBJ1-6; D perhaps matches TRBD1 (5 bases). The CDR3 is 14 amino acids. CDR1 ENHRY and CDR2 SYGVKD come from the germline V gene. V was trimmed by 3 bases and J by 10 bases, leaving 13 bases between them.